The rows below give T cell receptor beta chains drawn from one sample of a study of beta chain features in type 1 diabetes. Profiled with immunoSEQ multiplex PCR; TCRdb holds only in-frame clones, not every one. The data show 900,000 or so clones, roughly 15% seen once. The sequenced sample was naive CD4+ T cells from blood. The receptors were gathered from a young woman in good health. CDR3s include the opening cysteine and the closing phenylalanine or tryptophan. D genes are given only for firm matches. Size tells how often a clone was seen (once, few, many) or the class of an expanded clone, and some rows leave it out.

CDR3aa,CDR3nt,d_gene,j_gene,v_gene,abundance,len
CASSRLAGEQYF,TGTGCCAGCAGCAGACTAGCGGGGGAGCAGTACTTC,TRBD2,TRBJ2-7,TRBV2,.,12
CASTTTRANTEAFF,TGTGCCAGCACTACGACACGAGCGAACACTGAAGCTTTCTTT,.,TRBJ1-1,TRBV6-1,.,14
CASSDGEVNTGELFF,TGTGCCAGCAGTGACGGGGAAGTCAACACCGGGGAGCTGTTTTTT,.,TRBJ2-2,TRBV6-4,few,15
CASSLAEASRSQYF,TGTGCCAGCAGCTTAGCGGAAGCGAGCCGTTCCCAGTACTTC,.,TRBJ2-5,TRBV7-9,few,14
CASSLRGDLQTSRRNEQFF,TGTGCCAGCAGCTTACGGGGGGACCTTCAGACTAGTCGGCGCAATGAGCAGTTCTTC,TRBD2,TRBJ2-1,TRBV7-9,.,19
CASSGQAGNTIYF,TGTGCCAGCAGCGGACAGGCTGGAAACACCATATATTTT,TRBD1,TRBJ1-3,TRBV5-6,.,13
CASSVDQGGTEAFF,TGTGCCAGCAGCGTAGACCAAGGGGGCACTGAAGCTTTCTTT,.,TRBJ1-1,TRBV9,.,14
CAWRFRDRVIPYEQYF,TGTGCCTGGCGGTTTCGGGACAGGGTAATTCCTTACGAGCAGTACTTC,TRBD1,TRBJ2-7,TRBV30,few,16
CASSQDLVLAGGPQYF,TGCGCCAGCAGCCAAGATCTGGTACTAGCGGGAGGTCCTCAGTACTTC,TRBD2,TRBJ2-5,TRBV4-3,few,16
CASSQDPRSDTQYF,TGCGCCAGCAGCCAAGATCCCCGTTCAGATACGCAGTATTTT,.,TRBJ2-3,TRBV4-3,few,14
CASSQDSSTEAFF,TGTGCCAGCAGCCAAGACTCGAGCACTGAAGCTTTCTTT,.,TRBJ1-1,TRBV4-2,few,13
CASSGGLTEAFF,TGTGCCAGCAGCGGGGGGCTAACTGAAGCTTTCTTT,.,TRBJ1-1,TRBV7-9,few,12
CASSLTAGTDTQYF,TGTGCCAGCAGCTTGACAGCCGGCACAGATACGCAGTATTTT,.,TRBJ2-3,TRBV7-2,.,14
CATSRDPGISYEQYF,TGTGCCACCAGCAGAGACCCAGGGATCTCGTACGAGCAGTACTTC,.,TRBJ2-7,TRBV15,few,15
CSVDSSGLAKNIQYF,TGCAGCGTTGATTCATCGGGGCTAGCCAAAAACATTCAGTACTTC,.,TRBJ2-4,TRBV29-1,.,15
CASSYTGNYEQYF,TGTGCCAGCAGTTACACGGGAAACTACGAGCAGTACTTC,.,TRBJ2-7,TRBV6-5,.,13
CASSSSVGTSGIQETQYF,TGTGCCAGCAGCTCATCAGTCGGGACTAGCGGGATTCAAGAGACCCAGTACTTC,TRBD2,TRBJ2-5,TRBV7-9,.,18
CSASGSDTQYF,TGCAGTGCTAGCGGTAGCGATACGCAGTATTTT,.,TRBJ2-3,TRBV20-1,.,11
CASSLTGSADTQYF,TGTGCCAGCAGCTTAACCGGGAGTGCAGATACGCAGTATTTT,.,TRBJ2-3,TRBV7-3,few,14
CASTGDASNQPQHF,TGTGCCAGCACAGGGGATGCGAGCAATCAGCCCCAGCATTTT,.,TRBJ1-5,TRBV2,.,14
CASSTRTGLGNTIYF,TGTGCCAGCAGCACCCGGACAGGGCTCGGAAACACCATATATTTT,TRBD1,TRBJ1-3,TRBV7-9,few,15
CATQPLRIAGVNEQFF,TGTGCCACCCAACCTTTGCGTATAGCGGGAGTGAATGAGCAGTTCTTC,TRBD2,TRBJ2-1,TRBV10-3,.,16
CASSHQSSGRYEQYF,TGCGCCAGCAGCCACCAGTCTAGCGGGCGGTACGAGCAGTACTTC,TRBD2,TRBJ2-7,TRBV4-3,.,15
CASSLAGTSYEQYF,TGCGCCAGCAGCTTAGCTGGGACCTCCTACGAGCAGTACTTC,.,TRBJ2-7,TRBV5-1,.,14
CSAVSGLAGGYNEQFF,TGCAGCGCCGTATCGGGACTAGCGGGAGGATACAATGAGCAGTTCTTC,TRBD2,TRBJ2-1,TRBV29-1,few,16
CASSLGVVSSYEQYF,TGTGCCAGCAGCTTGGGAGTCGTCAGCTCCTACGAGCAGTACTTC,.,TRBJ2-7,TRBV5-4,.,15
CASSYVAGAKTGELFF,TGTGCCAGCAGCTACGTGGCGGGGGCGAAGACCGGGGAGCTGTTTTTT,.,TRBJ2-2,TRBV7-6,.,16
CASSTWTGRTEAFF,TGTGCCAGTAGTACCTGGACAGGGCGGACTGAAGCTTTCTTT,TRBD1,TRBJ1-1,TRBV19,few,14
CASSQEKRGKYEQYF,TGCGCCAGCAGCCAAGAAAAGAGGGGGAAGTACGAGCAGTACTTC,.,TRBJ2-7,TRBV7-9,.,15
CASSHRGDPSTDTQYF,TGCGCCAGCAGTCATAGGGGGGACCCTAGCACAGATACGCAGTATTTT,.,TRBJ2-3,TRBV23-1,.,16
CASSSWTGSYEQYF,TGCGCCAGCAGCTCCTGGACGGGCTCCTACGAGCAGTACTTC,.,TRBJ2-7,TRBV4-1,few,14
CATSMRDSTQYF,TGTGCCACCAGCATGCGGGACAGTACGCAGTATTTT,.,TRBJ2-3,TRBV15,.,12
CSVVYAAAQGDTQYF,TGCAGCGTCGTATACGCCGCGGCACAGGGGGATACGCAGTATTTT,TRBD1,TRBJ2-3,TRBV29-1,few,15
CASSQAGVRVSTEAFF,TGTGCCAGCAGCCAAGCCGGGGTGAGGGTTAGTACTGAAGCTTTCTTT,.,TRBJ1-1,TRBV14,.,16
CASSQGVSRAHEQYF,TGCGCCAGCAGCCAGGGAGTCTCAAGAGCCCACGAGCAGTACTTC,.,TRBJ2-7,TRBV4-3,.,15
CASSLWAGGGNYGYTF,TGTGCCAGCAGCTTGTGGGCTGGGGGCGGAAACTATGGCTACACCTTC,.,TRBJ1-2,TRBV5-6,few,16
CAISDRYQETQYF,TGTGCCATCAGTGATAGGTACCAAGAGACCCAGTACTTC,.,TRBJ2-5,TRBV10-3,.,13
CASSLRGDVSSYNEQFF,TGTGCCAGCAGCTTAAGGGGAGACGTTAGCTCCTACAATGAGCAGTTCTTC,.,TRBJ2-1,TRBV9,few,17
CSGTGTSQRLGTDTQYF,TGCAGCGGGACCGGGACATCCCAACGGTTAGGCACAGATACGCAGTATTTT,.,TRBJ2-3,TRBV29-1,.,17
CASNAPQGATDGYTF,TGTGCCAGCAACGCTCCACAGGGGGCCACGGATGGCTACACCTTC,TRBD1,TRBJ1-2,TRBV28,few,15
CASSPSPPRLGETQYF,TGTGCCAGCAGTCCGAGTCCCCCCCGACTCGGGGAGACCCAGTACTTC,.,TRBJ2-5,TRBV6-6,.,16
CATSKAGVGDTQYF,TGTGCCACCAGCAAAGCGGGAGTGGGAGATACGCAGTATTTT,TRBD2,TRBJ2-3,TRBV15,.,14
CASSLDPGGRPQHF,TGTGCCAGCAGCTTAGATCCGGGGGGTCGGCCCCAGCATTTT,.,TRBJ1-5,TRBV11-2,few,14
CATSIGTGAYNEQFF,TGTGCCACCAGCATCGGGACAGGGGCCTACAATGAGCAGTTCTTC,TRBD1,TRBJ2-1,TRBV15,.,15
CASSFQLRAGGTGANVLTF,TGTGCCAGCAGCTTCCAACTGCGAGCGGGAGGCACTGGGGCCAACGTCCTGACTTTC,TRBD2,TRBJ2-6,TRBV7-2,.,19
CASSSGLAAIF,TGTGCCAGCAGTTCCGGACTAGCGGCGATCTTC,TRBD2,TRBJ2-4,TRBV28,few,11
CASSSASTSGKNIQYF,TGTGCCAGCAGTTCAGCCTCGACTAGCGGAAAAAACATTCAGTACTTC,TRBD2,TRBJ2-4,TRBV28,.,16
CASSPSGRSSYEQYF,TGCGCCAGCAGCCCAAGCGGGAGGAGTTCCTACGAGCAGTACTTC,TRBD2,TRBJ2-7,TRBV5-1,few,15
CATSNREGSYGYTF,TGTGCCACCAGTAACCGCGAGGGATCCTATGGCTACACCTTC,.,TRBJ1-2,TRBV15,.,14
CASGTGWGYNEQFF,TGTGCCAGCGGCACAGGTTGGGGGTACAATGAGCAGTTCTTC,.,TRBJ2-1,TRBV5-8,.,14
CASSLAIGAGPYNEQFF,TGCGCCAGCAGCTTGGCCATAGGGGCGGGACCCTACAATGAGCAGTTCTTC,.,TRBJ2-1,TRBV5-1,few,17
CASSRGASSYNEQFF,TGTGCCAGCAGCCGAGGGGCCAGCTCCTACAATGAGCAGTTCTTC,.,TRBJ2-1,TRBV7-3,few,15
CASRDSSGRYEQYF,TGTGCCAGCAGGGACTCTAGCGGGAGGTACGAGCAGTACTTC,TRBD2,TRBJ2-7,TRBV6-6,few,14
CASSSRGKSYEQYF,TGTGCCAGCAGCTCGCGGGGTAAAAGCTACGAGCAGTACTTC,.,TRBJ2-7,TRBV7-8,.,14
CASSLRGDPISGNTIYF,TGTGCCAGCAGCTTGAGAGGGGACCCTATCTCTGGAAACACCATATATTTT,.,TRBJ1-3,TRBV7-9,.,17
CASSKSGRATDTQYF,TGTGCCAGCAGCAAGAGCGGGAGGGCCACAGATACGCAGTATTTT,TRBD2,TRBJ2-3,TRBV7-3,.,15
CSVEAADRGYEQYF,TGCAGCGTTGAGGCCGCTGACAGGGGCTACGAGCAGTACTTC,TRBD1,TRBJ2-7,TRBV29-1,.,14
CASSLAGTAEETQYF,TGCGCCAGCAGCTTGGCCGGGACAGCCGAAGAGACCCAGTACTTC,TRBD1,TRBJ2-5,TRBV5-1,.,15
CASSQVTGMPRTEAFF,TGCGCCAGCAGCCAAGTGACAGGGATGCCCCGAACTGAAGCTTTCTTT,TRBD1,TRBJ1-1,TRBV4-3,.,16